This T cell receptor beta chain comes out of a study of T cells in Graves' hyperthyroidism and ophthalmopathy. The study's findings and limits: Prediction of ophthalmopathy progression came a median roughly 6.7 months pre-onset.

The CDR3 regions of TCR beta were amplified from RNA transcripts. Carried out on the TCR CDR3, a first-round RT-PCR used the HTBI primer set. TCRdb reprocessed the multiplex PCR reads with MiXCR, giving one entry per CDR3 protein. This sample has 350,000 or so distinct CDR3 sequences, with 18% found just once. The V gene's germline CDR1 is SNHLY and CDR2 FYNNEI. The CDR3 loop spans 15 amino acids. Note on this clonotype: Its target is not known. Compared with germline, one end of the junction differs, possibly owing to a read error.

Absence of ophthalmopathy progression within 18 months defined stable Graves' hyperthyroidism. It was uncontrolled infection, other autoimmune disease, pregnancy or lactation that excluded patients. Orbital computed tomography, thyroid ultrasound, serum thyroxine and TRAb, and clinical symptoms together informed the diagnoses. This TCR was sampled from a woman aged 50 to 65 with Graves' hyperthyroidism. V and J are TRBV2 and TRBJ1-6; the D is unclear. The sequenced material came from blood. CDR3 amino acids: CASSESASVGSPLQF. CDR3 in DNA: TGTGCCAGCAGTGAAAGTGCCAGCGTAGGTTCACCCCTCCAGTTT.